Listed here are 24 T cell receptor beta chains from one sample, sequenced in a study of T cell changes during pregnancy in multiple sclerosis (dated by TCRdb to the late 2010s). Library generation was performed with the immunoSEQ multiplex PCR assay. In TCRdb, the immuneACCESS table is reduced to in-frame sequences with V and J assigned. These tables do not hold every clone; where another copy was compared, an unresolved V gene accounts for under half, and the others remain unexplained. A total of 75,000 to 95,000 clones appear in this sample, 85% to 95% of them only once. Clones ranked in the top ten supply around 1% of the sample. The source was peripheral blood, collected before pregnancy. The source is a female donor with multiple sclerosis, enrolled in a pregnancy study.

J is TRBJ1-6 and V is TRBV7-6; D is unclear. The V gene's germline CDR1 is SGHVS and CDR2 FNYEAQ. This CDR3 is 12 amino acids long. V lost 6 bases and J lost 10, with 10 bases in between. The DNA of the CDR3 is TGTGCCAGCAGATCCAGCGGCTCACCCCTCCACTTT. Translated, it gives CASRSSGSPLHF. The full variable domain, with the rest looked up from reference TRBV7-6 and TRBJ1-6, is GAGVSQSPRYKVTKRGQDVALRCDPISGHVSLYWYRQALGQGPEFLTYFNYEAQQDKSGLPNDRFSAERPEGSISTLTIQRTEQRDSAMYRCASRSSGSPLHFGNGTRLTVT.

The chain uses TRBV4-2 and TRBJ1-3; 7 positions agree with TRBD1. With V trimmed by 0 bases and J by 0 bases, 2 bases remained unmatched. Germline-derived CDR1 and CDR2 are LGHNA and YNFKEQ. The CDR3 runs 16 residues. The CDR3 DNA is TGTGCCAGCAGCCAAGACCGGGACAGCTCTGGAAACACCATATATTTT. It specifies CASSQDRDSSGNTIYF.

The chain has TRBV11-2 and TRBJ2-4, with TRBD1 matching 10 bases. The CDR3 consists of 15 residues. The germline V gene has CDR1 SGHAT and CDR2 FQNNGV. V shed 5 bases, J shed 7 bases, and the junction held 8 bases outside the gene matches. The CDR3 DNA follows: TGTGCCAGCAGCCCACTGGGACAGGGGCACAACATTCAGTACTTC. This gives the protein CASSPLGQGHNIQYF.

CDR3 nucleotide sequence: TGTGCCAGCTCACCACAGCCCCAAGAGACCCAGTACTTC. This codes for CASSPQPQETQYF. The chain carries TRBV18 and TRBJ2-5; the D is unclear. Per germline, CDR1 KGHSH and CDR2 LQKENI. Trimming removed 1 base at V and 1 base at J, with 4 bases between. The CDR3 totals 13 residues.

V is TRBV7-9 and J is TRBJ1-4; D is ambiguous. Per germline, CDR1 SEHNR and CDR2 FQNEAQ (reference sequence). This CDR3 region has 14 residues. The germline V and J ends were trimmed by 5 bases and 7 bases, with 14 bases remaining between them. The CDR3, as DNA: TGTGCCAGCAGCCGTGCGAACTCAGGTGAAAAACTGTTTTTT. Protein sequence: CASSRANSGEKLFF.

The chain carries TRBV10-3 and TRBJ1-2; TRBD1 might be the D (6 bases). The V and J ends lost 6 bases and 7 bases respectively, with 15 bases between them. The CDR3 covers 13 residues. Germline V gives CDR1 ENHRY, CDR2 SYGVKD. The CDR3 DNA is TGTGCCATCAGCCTGACAGGAAAAGGTGGCTACACCTTC. Its protein is CAISLTGKGGYTF.

The chain links TRBV7-2 to TRBJ2-1, with a possible D match to TRBD1 (6 bases). Germline lookup yields CDR1 SGHTA and CDR2 FQGNSA. Trimming removed 1 base from V and 2 bases from J, with 12 bases in between. CDR3 length equals 16 residues. The CDR3 DNA reads TGTGCCAGCAGCTTAGGACCAGGGGCTACCTACAATGAGCAGTTCTTC. It encodes CASSLGPGATYNEQFF.

The chain links TRBV18 to TRBJ2-7; 7 bases align to TRBD1. V gave up 4 bases and J gave up 4 bases; unmatched junction bases: 7. Per germline, CDR1 KGHSH and CDR2 LQKENI. The CDR3 runs 14 residues. Here the CDR3 DNA reads TGTGCCAGCTCACGAGGGGGCTCGGGGTACGAGCAGTACTTC. Encoded protein: CASSRGGSGYEQYF.

Here the CDR3 DNA reads TGTGCCAGCAGCGCACAGGGGGGGGGCGGAATGATTACTGAAGCTTTCTTT. Encoded protein: CASSAQGGGGMITEAFF. The V call is TRBV4-2, the J call TRBJ1-1, with 8 nucleotides matching TRBD1. CDR3 length equals 17 residues. V shed 5 bases and J 5 bases; nucleotides not matched to a gene: 16. Germline CDR1 and CDR2: LGHNA and YNFKEQ.

The genes are TRBV18 and TRBJ1-1; 8 bases line up with TRBD1. Unmatched junction bases numbered 6, after V lost 5 bases and J lost 1 base. This CDR3 has 15 amino acids. Germline values: CDR1 KGHSH, CDR2 LQKENI. Here the CDR3 DNA reads TGTGCCAGCTCATCGGGACAGGCGACGAACACTGAAGCTTTCTTT. This encodes CASSSGQATNTEAFF. The whole variable domain, filled in from reference TRBV18 and TRBJ1-1, reads NAGVMQNPRHLVRRRGQEARLRCSPMKGHSHVYWYRQLPEEGLKFMVYLQKENIIDESGMPKERFSAEFPKEGPSILRIQQVVRGDSAAYFCASSSGQATNTEAFFGQGTRLTVV.

J is TRBJ2-7 and V is TRBV27, with 12 nucleotides matching TRBD2. The trim removed 6 bases at V and 7 bases at J, leaving 10 bases unmatched. In germline, CDR1 is MNHEY, CDR2 SMNVEV (reference sequence). CDR3 length: 15 amino acids. Here the CDR3 reads CASSPPGLAGREQYF. The CDR3 bases are TGTGCCAGCAGCCCCCCAGGACTAGCGGGGCGGGAGCAGTACTTC.

The chain has TRBV4-2 and TRBJ2-2; D ambiguous. The V and J ends lost 5 bases and 7 bases respectively, with 11 bases between them. The germline V gene has CDR1 LGHNA and CDR2 YNFKEQ. The CDR3 runs 13 residues. This chain's CDR3 is CASSSPASGELFF. Here the CDR3 DNA reads TGTGCCAGCAGCTCCCCCGCCAGCGGGGAGCTGTTTTTT.

This chain links TRBV4-3 with TRBJ2-1, with D tentatively TRBD2 (5 bases). The CDR3 runs to 14 residues. V was cut by 4 bases and J by 8 bases, with 15 bases left in between. CDR1 and CDR2 from the germline V gene are LGHNA and YSLEER. CDR3 sequence: CASSPTLATHEQFF. CDR3 DNA sequence: TGCGCCAGCAGCCCGACCCTAGCTACACATGAGCAGTTCTTC.

This clone appeared a single time. The chain employs TRBV7-7 and TRBJ2-5; TRBD1 is a possible D gene (5 bases). Germline CDR1 reads SSHAT; CDR2 reads FNYEAQ (reference sequence). V lost 5 bases to trimming and J lost 4 bases, with 14 bases between them. This CDR3 is built from 14 residues. In DNA, the CDR3 is TGTGCCAGCAGCCGTCAGGGTTGGGGAGAGACCCAGTACTTC. Protein: CASSRQGWGETQYF.

This chain uses TRBV7-9 with TRBJ2-7; TRBD1 aligns across 8 bases. V lost 4 bases, J lost 5 bases, and 4 bases stayed unmatched. Looked up from germline, CDR1 is SEHNR and CDR2 is FQNEAQ (reference sequence). The CDR3 length is 13 residues. The DNA of the CDR3 is TGTGCCAGCAGCTCTCGACAGGGGCACGAGCAGTACTTC. It is translated as CASSSRQGHEQYF.

V gene TRBV10-3 combines with J gene TRBJ1-4; D may be TRBD1 (5 bases). The CDR3 consists of 13 residues. Trimming removed 10 bases at V and 7 bases at J, with 16 bases between. CDR1 ENHRY and CDR2 SYGVKD come from the germline V gene. CDR3 nucleotides: TGTGCCACCTACACACCCGGGGGTGAAAAACTGTTTTTT. Translating it yields CATYTPGGEKLFF.

The chain couples TRBV5-1 to TRBJ2-1, with 12 bases lining up with TRBD2. CDR3 size: 17 residues. The germline V gene encodes CDR1 SGHRS and CDR2 YFSETQ. Trimming removed 0 bases from V and 4 bases from J; junction bases left unmatched: 5. CDR3 DNA sequence: TGCGCCAGCAGCTTGGCGGTCACTAGCGGGGGGTACAATGAGCAGTTCTTC. Translating it yields CASSLAVTSGGYNEQFF.

The chain joins TRBV14 to TRBJ2-1; 7 bases align to TRBD2. The germline gives CDR1 SGHDN, CDR2 FVKESK. This CDR3 is built from 16 residues. With V trimmed by 1 base and J by 5 bases, 8 bases remained unmatched. CDR3 sequence reads: CASSQVLADWNNEQFF. The CDR3 nucleotides read TGTGCCAGCAGCCAAGTCCTAGCGGACTGGAACAATGAGCAGTTCTTC. The complete variable domain, with remaining parts taken from reference TRBV14 and TRBJ2-1, reads EAGVTQFPSHSVIEKGQTVTLRCDPISGHDNLYWYRRVMGKEIKFLLHFVKESKQDESGMPNNRFLAERTGGTYSTLKVQPAELEDSGVYFCASSQVLADWNNEQFFGPGTRLTVL.

This chain links TRBV18 with TRBJ2-1; TRBD2 agrees at 10 bases. Trimming took 2 bases from V and 0 from J; bases not matched to a gene: 10. Germline CDR1 KGHSH, CDR2 LQKENI. This CDR3 region has 19 residues. DNA for the CDR3: TGTGCCAGCTCACCAATAGCTAGCGGGAGCGGAAGCTCCTACAATGAGCAGTTCTTC. Its protein is CASSPIASGSGSSYNEQFF.

The chain uses TRBV7-2 and TRBJ1-5; 10 bases line up with TRBD1. The CDR3 runs 17 residues. Looked up from germline, CDR1 is SGHTA and CDR2 is FQGNSA. V lost 3 bases, J lost 2 bases, and 7 bases stayed unmatched. CDR3 in amino acids: CASSFPLDRGRNQPQHF. CDR3 bases: TGTGCCAGCAGCTTCCCTCTAGACAGGGGGCGCAATCAGCCCCAGCATTTT.

The rearrangement links TRBV9 to TRBJ2-7, with 8 bases identical to TRBD2. Germline V gene lookup returns CDR1 SGDLS and CDR2 YYNGEE. V lost 0 bases to trimming and J lost 3 bases; unmatched junction nucleotides: 5. CDR3 size: 15 residues. In DNA form, the CDR3 reads TGTGCCAGCAGCGTAGAAGAGCGGGGGATCTACGAGCAGTACTTC. This codes for CASSVEERGIYEQYF.

The genes are TRBV5-6 and TRBJ2-6, with D uncertain. V was trimmed by 1 base and J by 1 base, leaving 12 bases between them. This CDR3 has 17 amino acids. The germline V gene has CDR1 SGHDT and CDR2 YYEEEE. The CDR3 bases are TGTGCCAGCAGCTTGTATCAGGTTCTGTCTGGGGCCAACGTCCTGACTTTC. Amino acids: CASSLYQVLSGANVLTF. Full variable domain (rest looked up from reference TRBV5-6 and TRBJ2-6): DAGVTQSPTHLIKTRGQQVTLRCSPKSGHDTVSWYQQALGQGPQFIFQYYEEEERQRGNFPDRFSGHQFPNYSSELNVNALLLGDSALYLCASSLYQVLSGANVLTFGAGSRLTVL.

The J gene is TRBJ2-3, the V gene TRBV5-8; TRBD2 might be the D (6 bases). The CDR3 has 16 amino acids. Trimming left V 5 bases short and J 4 bases short, with 20 bases between. CDR1 and CDR2 (germline): SGHTS, YDEGEE. Here the CDR3 reads CASRTRTGDRSDTQYF. CDR3 nucleotides: TGTGCCAGCAGAACCAGAACGGGAGACCGGTCAGATACGCAGTATTTT.

The V gene is TRBV29-1, the J gene TRBJ1-5; TRBD1 agrees at 8 bases. V lost 6 bases, J lost 4 bases, and 8 bases stayed unmatched. This CDR3 region has 14 residues. CDR1 and CDR2 from the germline V gene are SQVTM and ANQGSEA. CDR3 sequence: CSVPTGAGNQPQHF. The CDR3 DNA sequence: TGCAGCGTCCCGACAGGGGCCGGTAATCAGCCCCAGCATTTT.